The T cell receptor beta chain under discussion was sequenced for a study of identifying expanded T cells in peripheral blood. This CDR3 has 14 amino acids. From germline, CDR1 is MNHEY and CDR2 SMNVEV (reference sequence). After removal of 3 bases from V and 6 bases from J, the junction contained 4 bases not matched to a gene. Profiling relied on immunoSEQ multiplex PCR, and the TCRdb table lists in-frame clones only, not all of them. This table has about 82,000 clones, approximately 90% appearing once. Concerning this clone: Its antigen is unidentified.

No infections or other immune events were documented during collection. Broader study findings: Over around two and four weeks, about 15 and 18 clones changed, versus roughly 1.1 between replicates. Clone count variance between approximately 2-week samples rose with total template count.

Sample: blood. The rearrangement joins TRBV27 to TRBJ1-4; TRBD1 aligns across 7 bases. The clonotype originates from a person aged 18 to 70 in good health. CDR3 sequence: CASSLAGGDEKLFF. For the CDR3, the DNA is TGTGCCAGCAGTTTGGCAGGGGGGGATGAAAAACTGTTTTTT.